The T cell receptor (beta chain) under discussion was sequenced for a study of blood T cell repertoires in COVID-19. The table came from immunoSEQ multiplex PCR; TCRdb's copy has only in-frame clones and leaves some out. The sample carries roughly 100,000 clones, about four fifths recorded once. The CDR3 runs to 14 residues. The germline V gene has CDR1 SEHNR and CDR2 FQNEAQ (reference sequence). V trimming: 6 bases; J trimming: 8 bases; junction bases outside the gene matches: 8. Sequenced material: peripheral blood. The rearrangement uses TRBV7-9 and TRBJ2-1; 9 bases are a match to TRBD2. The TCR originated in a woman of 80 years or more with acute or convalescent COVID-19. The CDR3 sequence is CASRNSGSSDEQFF. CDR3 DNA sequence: TGTGCCAGCAGGAATAGCGGGAGCAGCGATGAGCAGTTCTTC.